This TCR beta chain was sequenced in a study of blood T cell repertoires in COVID-19. On the study more broadly: Some COVID-19 samples were acute and others convalescent; all came from the United States, Italy and Spain. Sample material is recorded as cDNA or gDNA derived from T cells, B-cell-depleted T cells, or PBMCs.

Seattle-derived patients entered the study during active infection and were followed longitudinally. Original analysis: Reference gene primer amplification in the assay estimated nucleated cell counts. The protocol was immunoSEQ multiplex PCR, while the TCRdb copy is restricted to in-frame clones and leaves out a portion. D and trimming were read from the DNA, whereas the V and J calls and clone size are those reported in that table. The sample gives 150,000 to 200,000 clones, roughly 91% of which show up once; about 5% is in the top ten. The sequence came from a man younger than 30 with COVID-19, enrolled during active disease. The material sequenced was peripheral blood.

In DNA, the CDR3 is TGTGCCAGCAGTCCCGCGGGTGGCGGGGAGCTGTTTTTT. This translates into CASSPAGGGELFF. The rearrangement joins TRBV27 to TRBJ2-2, with D maybe TRBD2 (5 bases). Germline CDR1 MNHEY, CDR2 SMNVEV (reference sequence). The length of the CDR3 is 13 residues. Between the trimmed V and J ends, which lost 5 bases and 7 bases, there was a span of 11 bases.